This passage covers 24 T cell receptor beta chains from one sample sequenced in a study of T cells after yellow fever vaccination. MiXCR, run by TCRdb on the 5' RACE reads, gives a single entry per CDR3 protein. The sample has 150,000 to 200,000 distinct CDR3 sequences, roughly 8.8% seen once. This specimen consisted of CD8+ T cells sorted from PBMCs, obtained 45 days after the yellow fever booster vaccination. Receptors originate from a man aged 18 to 35 who received the YFV17D yellow fever vaccine.

The chain employs TRBV27 and TRBJ2-5; D possibly corresponds to TRBD2 (5 bases). Germline V gene data show CDR1 as MNHEY and CDR2 as SMNVEV (reference sequence). The CDR3 sequence is 16 residues long. V lost 2 bases and J 1 base, leaving 14 bases between the germline ends. CDR3 DNA: TGTGCCAGCAGTTTAAGCACTGGCGGGTCCCAAGAGACCCAGTACTTC. Translation: CASSLSTGGSQETQYF.

This clonotype was detected only a few times. The CDR3 DNA reads as TGTGCCAGCAGTGACCCGGGACATTCGTTTAGCGAGCAGTACTTC. Translated: CASSDPGHSFSEQYF. The chain couples TRBV2 to TRBJ2-7, with D possibly being TRBD1 (6 bases). V was shortened by 3 bases and J by 6 bases, with 18 bases between the two germline ends. The germline V gene encodes CDR1 SNHLY and CDR2 FYNNEI. This CDR3 has 15 residues.

There are a few counts of this clonotype. The CDR3 coding sequence is TGTGCCAGCAGTTCCCACATAGGGGGGAACTATGGCTACACCTTC. Translating gives CASSSHIGGNYGYTF. V usage is TRBV12-3 or TRBV12-4 and J usage is TRBJ1-2; a weak D match, TRBD1 (6 bases). The CDR3 is 15 amino acids. Trimming pared 4 bases from V and 2 bases from J, leaving 14 bases between.

The gene calls are TRBV24-1 and TRBJ2-1; no definite D call. V was trimmed by 0 bases and J by 13 bases, leaving 12 bases between them. The CDR3 spans 13 residues. Looked up from germline, CDR1 is KGHDR and CDR2 is SFDVKD. In nucleotides, the CDR3 is TGTGCCACCAGTGATTTGAAGTGGTCGAGACAGTTCTTC. Protein: CATSDLKWSRQFF.

The J gene is TRBJ2-3, the V gene TRBV7-9; 7 nucleotides match TRBD2. Germline CDR1 and CDR2: SEHNR and FQNEAQ (reference sequence). The CDR3 loop spans 17 amino acids. The J segment lost 2 bases and the V segment lost 5 bases, leaving 13 bases of the junction unmatched. CDR3 protein: CASSPPETSEYTDTQYF. In DNA form, the CDR3 reads TGTGCCAGCAGCCCCCCGGAAACTAGCGAATACACAGATACGCAGTATTTT.

This clonotype turned up a few times. The genes are TRBV9 and TRBJ2-1; 8 positions match TRBD2. Losses at the gene ends were 2 bases for V and 6 bases for J; bases not matched to a gene: 4. The CDR3 totals 14 residues. Germline values: CDR1 SGDLS, CDR2 YYNGEE. The CDR3 region is CASSVGTRSNEQFF. CDR3 coding DNA: TGTGCCAGCAGCGTCGGGACTAGAAGCAATGAGCAGTTCTTC. Full variable domain (remainder filled in from reference TRBV9 and TRBJ2-1): DSGVTQTPKHLITATGQRVTLRCSPRSGDLSVYWYQQSLDQGLQFLIQYYNGEERAKGNILERFSAQQFPDLHSELNLSSLELGDSALYFCASSVGTRSNEQFFGPGTRLTVL.

This clonotype was observed a handful of times. The chain joins TRBV5-1 to TRBJ1-4, with 10 bases that match TRBD1. Germline V gene data show CDR1 as SGHRS and CDR2 as YFSETQ. Losses at the gene ends were 3 bases for V and 6 bases for J; bases not matched to a gene: 5. This CDR3 contains 15 residues. CDR3 sequence reads: CASSSAGTGDEKLFF. Here the CDR3 DNA reads TGCGCCAGCAGCTCTGCCGGGACAGGGGATGAAAAACTGTTTTTT.

This clonotype was observed many times. The chain carries TRBV12-5 and TRBJ1-5, with 7 bases aligning to TRBD1. Trimming removed 5 bases from V and 1 base from J; junction bases left unmatched: 2. Germline CDR1 LGHNT, CDR2 FRNRAP. CDR3 length equals 14 residues. CDR3 bases: TGTGCTAGTGGTCCAGGGGGAAGCAATCAGCCCCAGCATTTT. Residues: CASGPGGSNQPQHF.

The chain combines TRBV28 with TRBJ1-5, with D unresolved. Germline V gene data show CDR1 as MDHEN and CDR2 as SYDVKM. This CDR3 spans 13 amino acids. V lost 3 bases and J 5 bases, leaving 8 bases between the germline ends. The CDR3: CASSLTRHQPQHF. The CDR3 coding sequence is TGTGCCAGCAGTTTGACGCGCCATCAGCCCCAGCATTTT.

This clonotype was picked up a small number of times. The genes are TRBV7-3 and TRBJ1-1, with TRBD1 as a possible D gene (6 bases). V dropped 3 bases and J dropped 5 bases, with 10 bases sitting between them. The CDR3 has 13 residues. From germline, CDR1 is SGHTA and CDR2 FQGTGA. The CDR3 nucleotides are TGTGCCAGCAGCTTTTGGGGGCCAACTGAAGCTTTCTTT. Protein sequence: CASSFWGPTEAFF.

This clonotype has just a few counts. V usage is TRBV19 and J usage is TRBJ2-2; D not certain. CDR3 length: 13 amino acids. In germline, CDR1 is LNHDA, CDR2 SQIVND (reference sequence). With 1 base removed from V and 9 bases from J, the gap between germline ends came to 9 bases. DNA of the CDR3: TGTGCCAGTAGTATAGCCGCGGACCGGGAGCTGTTTTTT. Protein: CASSIAADRELFF.

The sample holds a few counts of this clonotype. The rearrangement joins TRBV20-1 to TRBJ2-7; 10 nucleotides match TRBD2. Germline V CDR1 and CDR2: DFQATT, SNEGSKA (reference sequence). This CDR3 comprises 15 residues. With 5 bases clipped from V and 0 bases from J, the junction kept 7 bases outside the gene matches. CDR3 in DNA: TGCAGTGCTCGTCTAGCGGGAGTAATCTCCTACGAGCAGTACTTC. Encoded protein: CSARLAGVISYEQYF.

This clonotype was recorded only once. The J gene is TRBJ2-7, the V gene TRBV7-9, with 12 bases aligning to TRBD1. The trim removed 5 bases at V and 5 bases at J, leaving 16 bases unmatched. Germline loops: CDR1 SEHNR, CDR2 FQNEAQ (reference sequence). This CDR3 has 18 residues. CDR3 protein: CASSRLRAGTGGENEQYF. CDR3 bases: TGTGCCAGCAGCCGACTCCGAGCCGGGACAGGGGGCGAGAACGAGCAGTACTTC.

This clonotype came up a few times. The chain combines TRBV7-9 with TRBJ2-1, with 11 positions matching TRBD2. The V gene end was trimmed by 3 bases and the J gene end by 1 base; junction bases not matched to a gene: 14. This CDR3 spans 20 amino acids. The germline V gene encodes CDR1 SEHNR and CDR2 FQNEAQ (reference sequence). The CDR3 DNA is TGTGCCAGCAGCTTTTTCTCCTTTAGCGGGGGGGCCGGGTCCTACAATGAGCAGTTCTTC. Protein: CASSFFSFSGGAGSYNEQFF.

In this sample, this clonotype turned up a few times. J is TRBJ2-3 and V is TRBV20-1, with 7 nucleotides matching TRBD2. Germline CDR1 reads DFQATT; CDR2 reads SNEGSKA (reference sequence). This CDR3 is 16 amino acids long. With 4 bases clipped from V and 2 bases from J, the junction kept 12 bases outside the gene matches. For the CDR3, the DNA is TGCAGTGCTACCGGAGTGCTAGCGGAGTTCACAGATACGCAGTATTTT. It specifies CSATGVLAEFTDTQYF.

This clonotype was seen a handful of times. This CDR3 reads CASSGPGSSYEQYF. CDR3 in DNA: TGTGCCAGCAGCGGGCCAGGGAGCTCCTACGAGCAGTACTTC. The V and J genes are TRBV7-9 and TRBJ2-7; possibly TRBD1 or TRBD2 for D (5 bases each). Per germline, CDR1 SEHNR and CDR2 FQNEAQ (reference sequence). The CDR3 totals 14 residues. The V end was cut by 5 bases, the J end by 0 bases, with 11 bases between.

This chain links TRBV12-3 or TRBV12-4 with TRBJ2-1; D unclear. This CDR3 spans 12 amino acids. Trimming took off 4 bases at V and 8 bases at J, with 9 bases between the two ends. Here the CDR3 DNA reads TGTGCCAGCAGTTCAGACCTAGATGAGCAGTTCTTC. It codes for CASSSDLDEQFF.

This rearrangement joins TRBV25-1 to TRBJ2-7, with 12 bases lining up with TRBD1. Germline CDR1 and CDR2: MGHDK and SYGVNS. The CDR3 has 14 amino acids. Germline trimming cut 8 bases from V and 7 bases from J; bases unmatched to any gene: 9. In DNA form, the CDR3 reads TGTGCCAGCCAATCGGGGACAGGGGGCGAAGAGCAGTACTTC. It specifies CASQSGTGGEEQYF.

This clonotype has ten or more counts. The chain has TRBV10-3 and TRBJ2-3, with D unclear. Trimming left V 4 bases short and J 2 bases short, with 10 bases between. There are 14 residues in the CDR3. CDR1 ENHRY and CDR2 SYGVKD come from the germline V gene. CDR3 bases: TGTGCCATCAGTGTCGCCGGGCCCACAGATACGCAGTATTTT. Its translation: CAISVAGPTDTQYF.

This clonotype was seen only a few times. The chain is built from TRBV4-1 and TRBJ1-2, with D possibly being TRBD1 (6 bases). Looked up from germline, CDR1 is MGHRA and CDR2 is YSYEKL. There are 15 residues in the CDR3. V was trimmed by 1 base and J by 7 bases, leaving 16 bases between them. The CDR3 protein is CASSQVSPGAGGYTF. The CDR3 DNA reads TGCGCCAGCAGCCAAGTCTCACCAGGGGCGGGTGGCTACACCTTC.

This chain connects TRBV6-5 to TRBJ1-4; 8 nucleotides line up with TRBD1. In germline, CDR1 is MNHEY, CDR2 SVGAGI. V was pared by 5 bases and J by 2 bases, with 13 bases of the junction left unmatched. This CDR3 is built from 18 residues. The CDR3 region is CASSPTGNRGGTNEKLFF. For the CDR3, the DNA is TGTGCCAGCAGTCCCACGGGAAACAGGGGGGGGACTAATGAAAAACTGTTTTTT.

This clonotype was recorded a few times. DNA of the CDR3: TGTGCCAGTAGCGGACAGGGATTCTCTGGGGCCAACGTCCTGACTTTC. Its protein is CASSGQGFSGANVLTF. The chain combines TRBV19 with TRBJ2-6; 8 positions match TRBD1. The germline CDR1 and CDR2 sequences are LNHDA and SQIVND (reference sequence). The CDR3 has 16 amino acids. The V gene end was trimmed by 6 bases and the J gene end by 0 bases; junction bases not matched to a gene: 4.

The sample holds many counts of this clonotype. J is TRBJ2-2 and V is TRBV12-3 or TRBV12-4; D possibly uses TRBD1 or TRBD2 (7 bases each). The germline V and J ends were trimmed by 5 bases and 2 bases, with 18 bases remaining between them. The CDR3 is 17 amino acids. The CDR3 sequence is CASSPSGGEINTGELFF. CDR3 DNA: TGTGCCAGCAGTCCCTCAGGGGGGGAGATCAACACCGGGGAGCTGTTTTTT.

This clonotype was recorded a few times. The V gene is TRBV29-1, the J gene TRBJ1-2, with 10 positions matching TRBD1. The CDR3 totals 13 residues. Losses at the gene ends were 6 bases for V and 7 bases for J; bases not matched to a gene: 8. Germline CDR1 is SQVTM and CDR2 is ANQGSEA. The CDR3 protein is CSVILTGGFGYTF. For the CDR3, the DNA is TGCAGCGTAATCCTGACAGGGGGCTTTGGCTACACCTTC.